The T cell receptor (beta chain) under discussion was sequenced for a study of blood T cell repertoires in COVID-19. Original analysis: Amplifying reference gene primers gave estimates of nucleated cell counts. Sequencing used immunoSEQ multiplex PCR; TCRdb keeps in-frame clones, though not all of them. V, J and clone size derive from that table, while D and trimming were established from the DNA sequence. In the table there are some 350,000 clones, about 90% of which are singletons. Symptom resolution, clearance, or two negative PCRs marked the recovered donors of Cohort 3. This CDR3 spans 13 amino acids. V shed 6 bases, J shed 5 bases, and the junction held 4 bases outside the gene matches. CDR1 MNHEY and CDR2 SVGEGT come from the germline V gene.

The sequence was obtained from a woman younger than 45 who had recovered from COVID-19. The sample comprised PBMCs or T cells enriched from blood (not recorded which). J is TRBJ1-5 and V is TRBV6-2 or TRBV6-3; TRBD1 agrees at 7 bases. This CDR3 is CASSRDRDQPQHF. The CDR3 coding sequence is TGTGCCAGCAGCCGGGACAGAGATCAGCCCCAGCATTTT.